The clone carrying this TCR beta chain occurred many times. Participants were aged about 18 to 100 years from 20 to 30 US areas. The sample is drawn from a study of blood T cell repertoires in COVID-19. Study in general: COVID-19 samples collected from the United States, Italy and Spain covered acute and convalescent phases. PBMCs, B-cell-depleted T cells, or T cells were the source of the cDNA or gDNA that made up the material.

The authors' processing: From reference gene primer amplification, estimates of nucleated cell counts were derived. Sequenced by immunoSEQ multiplex PCR; TCRdb stores in-frame clones only, minus some. That table is the source of V, J and clone size, and D and trimming were worked out from the DNA. This table holds approximately 220,000 clones, about 86% found once. The CDR3 runs 15 residues. Trimming cost V 2 bases and J 0 bases, with 11 bases left between them. The germline CDR1 and CDR2 sequences are GTSNPN and SVGIG (reference sequence). Sequencing was done on a sample of PBMCs or T cells enriched from blood (not recorded which). This clonotype originated in a middle-aged woman with acute COVID-19. The chain uses TRBV30 and TRBJ1-5; D is unresolved. Written as DNA, the CDR3 is TGTGCCTGGAGTTCTGGCGGCAATAGCAATCAGCCCCAGCATTTT. Its translation is CAWSSGGNSNQPQHF.